Shown below are 10 T cell receptor beta chains from a single sample sequenced in a study of T cell responses to AZD1222 COVID-19 vaccine. Method: immunoSEQ multiplex PCR; TCRdb's copy keeps in-frame clones and lacks some. The sample carries around 250,000 clones, over 90% recorded once. This material consisted of peripheral blood, taken on day 0 of AZD1222 vaccination. All receptors come from an adult in good health.

The CDR3 bases are TGTGCCAGCAGTGAAGTGGGTACGCAGTATTTT. Encoded protein: CASSEVGTQYF. The chain uses TRBV6-1 and TRBJ2-3, with D uncertain. CDR3 length equals 11 residues. Germline CDR1 and CDR2: MNHNS and SASEGT. Trimming took off 1 base at V and 8 bases at J, with 4 bases between the two ends.

In this sample, this clone turned up once. The V gene is TRBV18, the J gene TRBJ2-5; tentatively, D is TRBD2 (6 bases). The CDR3 is made up of 15 amino acids. V lost 3 bases to trimming and J lost 5 bases, with 16 bases between them. Germline CDR1 KGHSH, CDR2 LQKENI. CDR3: CASSPRAGGEETQYF. CDR3 coding DNA: TGTGCCAGCTCACCCCGTGCCGGGGGAGAGGAGACCCAGTACTTC.

The chain links TRBV6-2 or TRBV6-3 to TRBJ1-2; the D is unclear. Germline V CDR1 and CDR2: MNHEY, SVGEGT. V shed 5 bases and J shed 8 bases, with 15 bases lying between them. This CDR3 spans 13 amino acids. The CDR3 DNA reads as TGTGCCAGCAGTCTGAGCAGGTCGAGCGGCTACACCTTC. This encodes CASSLSRSSGYTF.

The V call is TRBV5-4, the J call TRBJ2-3; 11 positions agree with TRBD1. Germline V gene sequence: CDR1 SGHNT, CDR2 YYREEE (reference sequence). The CDR3 length is 15 residues. V was clipped by 4 bases and J by 4 bases; unmatched bases: 5. Here the CDR3 reads CASSQGTGGSDTQYF. The CDR3 DNA sequence: TGTGCCAGCAGCCAAGGGACAGGGGGTTCAGATACGCAGTATTTT.

This chain uses TRBV28 with TRBJ1-1, with D possibly being TRBD1 (6 bases). The CDR3 length is 14 residues. Trimming pared 5 bases from V and 0 bases from J, leaving 10 bases between. Germline V lookup: CDR1 MDHEN, CDR2 SYDVKM. CDR3 protein: CASSPGALNTEAFF. The DNA of the CDR3 is TGTGCCAGCAGTCCAGGGGCCCTGAACACTGAAGCTTTCTTT.

This chain links TRBV5-5 with TRBJ1-2; D is undetermined. This CDR3 region has 12 residues. Trimming stripped 3 bases from V and 8 bases from J, with 11 bases between. Germline CDR1 SGHKS, CDR2 YYEKEE (reference sequence). The CDR3 sequence: CASSWGSGGYTF. The CDR3 DNA is TGTGCCAGCAGCTGGGGTTCCGGCGGCTACACCTTC.

DNA of the CDR3: TGTGCCTGGAGCAGGGGACTAGCGGGATACAATGAGCAGTTCTTC. Encoded protein: CAWSRGLAGYNEQFF. The chain is built from TRBV30 and TRBJ2-1, with 13 positions matching TRBD2. The CDR3 contains 15 residues. J gave up 4 bases and V 3 bases, and 3 bases lay outside the gene matches. Germline values: CDR1 GTSNPN, CDR2 SVGIG (reference sequence). Full variable domain (outside the CDR3, taken from reference TRBV30 and TRBJ2-1): SQTIHQWPATLVQPVGSPLSLECTVEGTSNPNLYWYRQAAGRGLQLLFYSVGIGQISSEVPQNLSASRPQDRQFILSSKKLLLSDSGFYLCAWSRGLAGYNEQFFGPGTRLTVL.

Only one count was recorded for this clone. CDR3 in amino acids: CASSLGEGTEAFF. The DNA of the CDR3 is TGTGCCAGCAGCCTAGGGGAAGGCACTGAAGCTTTCTTT. The chain uses TRBV6-5 and TRBJ1-1; D might be TRBD1 (5 bases). The CDR3 has 13 residues. The germline CDR1 and CDR2 sequences are MNHEY and SVGAGI. V dropped 6 bases and J dropped 4 bases, with 12 bases sitting between them.

In its sample, this clone was seen once. The V call is TRBV24-1, the J call TRBJ1-5; D gene unclear. From germline, CDR1 is KGHDR and CDR2 SFDVKD. Trimming pared 5 bases from V and 5 bases from J, leaving 9 bases between. CDR3 size: 13 residues. The CDR3 nucleotides read TGTGCCACCAGTGGAAGTTGGGATCAGCCCCAGCATTTT. This codes for CATSGSWDQPQHF.

V and J are TRBV19 and TRBJ2-7; TRBD2 matches 10 bases. In germline, CDR1 is LNHDA, CDR2 SQIVND (reference sequence). With 6 bases clipped from V and 2 bases from J, the junction kept 7 bases outside the gene matches. The CDR3 contains 15 residues. CDR3 DNA: TGTGCCAGTAGCGGGGCTAGCGGGAGTCCCTACGAGCAGTACTTC. It codes for CASSGASGSPYEQYF. Full variable domain (rest looked up from reference TRBV19 and TRBJ2-7): DGGITQSPKYLFRKEGQNVTLSCEQNLNHDAMYWYRQDPGQGLRLIYYSQIVNDFQKGDIAEGYSVSREKKESFPLTVTSAQKNPTAFYLCASSGASGSPYEQYFGPGTRLTVT.